Each of the 20 T cell receptor beta chains below was sequenced from the same sample in a study of T cell clones after liver transplantation. Some clones are missing from TCRdb's copy, which holds only in-frame ones; the method was immunoSEQ multiplex PCR. The table lists 45,000 to 60,000 clones, around three quarters of them singletons, with approximately 2.6% in the top ten. The sample here was CD4+ T cells from blood, taken at the roughly 16-month timepoint. The receptors were gathered from a human patient who received a liver transplant. These T cells may partly come from the graft donor.

J is TRBJ2-7 and V is TRBV10-2; 9 bases align to TRBD2. CDR3 length: 13 amino acids. With V trimmed by 7 bases and J by 5 bases, 6 bases remained unmatched. Looked up from germline, CDR1 is WSHSY and CDR2 is SAAADI. As DNA, the CDR3 is TGCGCCAGCAAGGTTAGCGGGAGTAACGAGCAGTACGTC. This translates into CASKVSGSNEQYV.

Here the CDR3 reads CASSLALPGTSGSGGQETQYF. As DNA, the CDR3 is TGTGCCAGCAGCTTAGCATTACCTGGGACTAGCGGGAGTGGGGGACAAGAGACCCAGTACTTC. The rearrangement uses TRBV7-2 and TRBJ2-5, with 14 positions matching TRBD2. The CDR3 is 21 residues long. Germline values: CDR1 SGHTA, CDR2 FQGNSA. V dropped 0 bases and J dropped 2; count of bases not matched to a gene: 14.

This chain uses TRBV7-2 with TRBJ1-5; 11 positions agree with TRBD1. V shed 4 bases and J 7 bases; nucleotides not matched to a gene: 0. The CDR3 extends over 13 amino acids. Germline loops: CDR1 SGHTA, CDR2 FQGNSA. CDR3 in DNA: TGTGCCAGCAGCTGGGACAGGGGGCAGCCCCAGCATTTT. It translates to CASSWDRGQPQHF.

This clone appeared a single time. The chain has TRBV28 and TRBJ1-2, with 9 bases matching TRBD1. Germline V gene sequence: CDR1 MDHEN, CDR2 SYDVKM. Germline trimming cut 4 bases from V and 7 bases from J; bases unmatched to any gene: 7. This CDR3 comprises 14 residues. The CDR3 region has the DNA TGTGCCAGCAGTTCCGCCGGGACAGGGAGTGGCTACACCTTC. The encoded protein is CASSSAGTGSGYTF.

The chain carries TRBV5-1 and TRBJ2-3, with 8 bases fitting TRBD1. The CDR3 has 15 amino acids. J gave up 1 base and V 4 bases, and 5 bases lay outside the gene matches. Germline assignment: CDR1 SGHRS and CDR2 YFSETQ. CDR3 sequence: CASSATGEGTDTQYF. In nucleotides, the CDR3 is TGCGCCAGCAGCGCGACAGGGGAGGGCACAGATACGCAGTATTTT.

The J gene is TRBJ2-4, the V gene TRBV6-5; 7 bases agree with TRBD1. CDR1 is MNHEY and CDR2 is SVGAGI in the germline V gene. This CDR3 has 15 residues. The J segment lost 1 base and the V segment lost 6 bases, leaving 6 bases of the junction unmatched. CDR3 residues: CASRIDRDAKNIQYF. In nucleotides, the CDR3 is TGTGCCAGCAGGATTGACAGGGATGCCAAAAACATTCAGTACTTC.

CDR3 sequence reads: CSARSQETQYF. The CDR3, as DNA: TGCAGTGCTAGAAGCCAAGAGACCCAGTACTTC. This sequence joins TRBV20-1 and TRBJ2-5; D is unclear. The CDR3 extends over 11 amino acids. Germline-derived CDR1 and CDR2 are DFQATT and SNEGSKA (reference sequence). Between the trimmed V and J ends, which lost 2 bases and 1 base, there was a span of 2 bases.

The chain recombines TRBV5-5 with TRBJ2-1, with TRBD1 identical over 7 bases. The CDR3 is 16 residues long. Looked up from germline, CDR1 is SGHKS and CDR2 is YYEKEE (reference sequence). The J segment lost 3 bases and the V segment lost 1 base, leaving 7 bases of the junction unmatched. CDR3 in amino acids: CASSLIEDRFYNEQFF. CDR3 sequence (DNA): TGTGCCAGCAGCTTGATAGAGGACAGGTTCTACAATGAGCAGTTCTTC. Full variable domain (rest looked up from reference TRBV5-5 and TRBJ2-1): DAGVTQSPTHLIKTRGQQVTLRCSPISGHKSVSWYQQVLGQGPQFIFQYYEKEERGRGNFPDRFSARQFPNYSSELNVNALLLGDSALYLCASSLIEDRFYNEQFFGPGTRLTVL.

The V and J genes are TRBV5-1 and TRBJ2-3; perhaps TRBD1 as D (6 bases). This CDR3 is built from 16 residues. V was clipped by 0 bases and J by 4 bases, with 15 bases between them. CDR1 and CDR2 from the germline V gene are SGHRS and YFSETQ. CDR3 loop: CASSLGQQGNSDTQYF. The CDR3 DNA reads as TGCGCCAGCAGCTTGGGGCAACAGGGCAATTCAGATACGCAGTATTTT.

The V call is TRBV6-6, the J call TRBJ1-3; a possible D gene is TRBD1 (6 bases). V lost 5 bases and J 2 bases, leaving 16 bases between the germline ends. Per the germline V gene, CDR1 is MNHNY and CDR2 is SVGAGI (reference sequence). This CDR3 region has 16 residues. The chain's CDR3 is CASSQRKQGTGNTIYF. The CDR3 nucleotides read TGTGCCAGCAGTCAGAGAAAACAGGGCACTGGAAACACCATATATTTT.

Comment on this clone: The germline gene is not matched at one end of the junction; a read error may be the cause. The rearrangement uses TRBV7-7 and TRBJ2-1; 9 nucleotides match TRBD2. Germline V gives CDR1 SSHAT, CDR2 FNYEAQ (reference sequence). The CDR3 has 18 amino acids. The CDR3 is CASSLKPLAGKTSGEQFF. CDR3 nucleotide sequence: TGTGCTAGCAGCCTAAAGCCCCTAGCGGGAAAAACATCGGGTGAGCAGTTCTTC.

The V gene is TRBV11-3, the J gene TRBJ2-1; D uncertain. Trimming removed 2 bases at V and 5 bases at J, with 10 bases between. Germline V gene sequence: CDR1 SGHNT, CDR2 YENEEA. The CDR3 covers 14 residues. The DNA of the CDR3 is TGTGCCAGCAGCTTAACGCGCAACAACAATGAGCAGTTCTTC. Amino acids: CASSLTRNNNEQFF.

This clone showed up just once. V gene TRBV28 combines with J gene TRBJ2-1; D might be TRBD1 or TRBD2, each matching 6 bases. Per the germline V gene, CDR1 is MDHEN and CDR2 is SYDVKM. With 5 bases removed from V and 0 bases from J, the gap between germline ends came to 14 bases. The CDR3 is made up of 16 amino acids. CDR3 region: CASSLTGAPSYNEQFF. The CDR3 DNA sequence: TGTGCCAGCAGTCTGACGGGGGCCCCCTCCTACAATGAGCAGTTCTTC.

This clone was seen ten or more times. This chain uses TRBV21-1 with TRBJ1-1. TRBV21-1 is deemed a pseudogene. The CDR3 is made up of 13 amino acids. The CDR3 here is CASSKWGTTEAFF. The CDR3 DNA reads TGTGCCAGCAGCAAATGGGGAACCACTGAAGCTTTCTTT.

The chain carries TRBV10-3 and TRBJ1-1, with D maybe TRBD1 (5 bases). CDR1 is ENHRY, CDR2 SYGVKD, per germline. V was pared by 8 bases and J by 2 bases, with 18 bases between. The CDR3 runs 15 residues. The CDR3 loop is CAIREPQGSNTEAFF. As DNA, the CDR3 is TGTGCCATCCGCGAGCCCCAGGGAAGCAACACTGAAGCTTTCTTT.

This clone is judged medium-sized. The chain combines TRBV19 with TRBJ2-2; D is ambiguous. Germline V gene sequence: CDR1 LNHDA, CDR2 SQIVND (reference sequence). This CDR3 spans 11 amino acids. V lost 8 bases to trimming and J lost 2 bases, with 3 bases between them. The CDR3 bases are TGTGCCAGTGGAAACACCGGGGAGCTGTTTTTT. Protein product: CASGNTGELFF.

This clone was observed a single time. V gene TRBV2 combines with J gene TRBJ2-3; TRBD2 matches 12 bases. The V gene end was trimmed by 6 bases and the J gene end by 3 bases; junction bases not matched to a gene: 7. This CDR3 contains 16 residues. Germline V gene sequence: CDR1 SNHLY, CDR2 FYNNEI. The CDR3 DNA follows: TGTGCCAGCAGCGGTCTAGCGGGGGGGGAAACAGATACGCAGTATTTT. This sequence encodes CASSGLAGGETDTQYF.

The chain has TRBV11-3 and TRBJ2-7; the D gene is possibly TRBD2 (5 bases). This CDR3 contains 13 residues. V was trimmed by 4 bases and J by 0 bases, leaving 7 bases between them. CDR1 and CDR2 (germline): SGHNT, YENEEA. The CDR3 is CASSSGSSYEQYF. The CDR3 DNA follows: TGTGCCAGCAGCTCTGGGAGCTCCTACGAGCAGTACTTC.

The V call is TRBV5-1, the J call TRBJ2-7; D not certain. V was clipped by 4 bases and J by 2 bases, with 7 bases between them. The CDR3 is made up of 12 amino acids. Germline CDR1 reads SGHRS; CDR2 reads YFSETQ. CDR3 nucleotide sequence: TGCGCCAGCAGCCCAGGTACCTACGAGCAGTACTTC. Amino acids: CASSPGTYEQYF.

The chain joins TRBV7-9 to TRBJ2-2, with TRBD2 matching over 11 bases. In germline, CDR1 is SEHNR, CDR2 FQNEAQ (reference sequence). V gave up 1 base and J gave up 4 bases; unmatched junction bases: 2. This CDR3 comprises 16 residues. CDR3 sequence (DNA): TGTGCCAGCAGCTTAGGACTAGCGGGACTCACCGGGGAGCTGTTTTTT. Its translation: CASSLGLAGLTGELFF.